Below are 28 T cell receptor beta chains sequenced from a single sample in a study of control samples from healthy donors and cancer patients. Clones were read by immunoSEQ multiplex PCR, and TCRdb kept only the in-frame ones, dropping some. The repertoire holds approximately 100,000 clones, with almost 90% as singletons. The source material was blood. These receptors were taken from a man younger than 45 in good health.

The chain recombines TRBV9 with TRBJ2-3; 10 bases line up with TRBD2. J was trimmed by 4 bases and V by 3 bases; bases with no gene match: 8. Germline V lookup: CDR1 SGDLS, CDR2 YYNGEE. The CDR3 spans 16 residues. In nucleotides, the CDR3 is TGTGCCAGCAGCGCCCTAGCGGGAGTGCGTTCAGATACGCAGTATTTT. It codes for CASSALAGVRSDTQYF.

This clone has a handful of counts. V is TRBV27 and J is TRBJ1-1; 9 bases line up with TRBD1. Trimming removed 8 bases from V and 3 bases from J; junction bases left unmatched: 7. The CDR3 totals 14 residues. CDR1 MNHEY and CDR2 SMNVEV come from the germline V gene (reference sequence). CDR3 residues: CASADGTGYTEAFF. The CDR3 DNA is TGTGCCAGCGCGGACGGGACAGGGTACACTGAAGCTTTCTTT.

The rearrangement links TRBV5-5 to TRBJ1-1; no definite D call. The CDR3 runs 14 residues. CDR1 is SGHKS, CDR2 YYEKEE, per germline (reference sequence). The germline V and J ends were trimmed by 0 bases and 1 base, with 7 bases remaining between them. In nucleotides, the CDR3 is TGTGCCAGCAGCTTGGAAGACCCGAACACTGAAGCTTTCTTT. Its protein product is CASSLEDPNTEAFF.

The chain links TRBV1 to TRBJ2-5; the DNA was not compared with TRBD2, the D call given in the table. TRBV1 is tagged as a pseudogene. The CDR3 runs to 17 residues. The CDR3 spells CTSSPRRDTGGGETQYF. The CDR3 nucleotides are TGCACCAGCAGCCCCCGCCGGGATACGGGAGGGGGTGAGACCCAGTACTTC.

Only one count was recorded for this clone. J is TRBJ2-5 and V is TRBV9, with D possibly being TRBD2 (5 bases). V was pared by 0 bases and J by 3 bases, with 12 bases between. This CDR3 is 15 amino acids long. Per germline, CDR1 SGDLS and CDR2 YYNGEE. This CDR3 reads CASSVDGLPEETQYF. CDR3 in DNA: TGTGCCAGCAGCGTAGACGGACTGCCTGAAGAGACCCAGTACTTC. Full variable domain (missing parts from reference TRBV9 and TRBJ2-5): DSGVTQTPKHLITATGQRVTLRCSPRSGDLSVYWYQQSLDQGLQFLIQYYNGEERAKGNILERFSAQQFPDLHSELNLSSLELGDSALYFCASSVDGLPEETQYFGPGTRLLVL.

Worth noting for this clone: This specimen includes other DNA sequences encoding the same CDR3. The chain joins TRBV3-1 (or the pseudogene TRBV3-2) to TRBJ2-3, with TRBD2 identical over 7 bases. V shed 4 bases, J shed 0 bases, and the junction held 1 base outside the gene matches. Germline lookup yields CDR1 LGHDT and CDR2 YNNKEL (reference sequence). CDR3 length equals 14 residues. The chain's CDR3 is CASSLSGSTDTQYF. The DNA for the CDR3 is TGTGCCAGCAGCCTTAGCGGGAGCACAGATACGCAGTATTTT.

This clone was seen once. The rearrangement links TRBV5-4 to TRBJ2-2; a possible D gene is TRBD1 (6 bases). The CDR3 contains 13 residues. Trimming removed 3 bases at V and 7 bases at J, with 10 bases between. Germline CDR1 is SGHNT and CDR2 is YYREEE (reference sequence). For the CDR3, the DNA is TGTGCCAGCAGCTACAGGGTTAGCGGGGAGCTGTTTTTT. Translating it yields CASSYRVSGELFF.

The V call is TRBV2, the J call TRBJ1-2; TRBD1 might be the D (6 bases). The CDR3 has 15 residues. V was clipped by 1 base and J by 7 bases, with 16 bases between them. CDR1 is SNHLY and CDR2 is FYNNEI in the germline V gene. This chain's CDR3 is CASSEDRVRVSGYTF. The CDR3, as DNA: TGTGCCAGCAGTGAAGACAGGGTACGGGTTAGTGGCTACACCTTC.

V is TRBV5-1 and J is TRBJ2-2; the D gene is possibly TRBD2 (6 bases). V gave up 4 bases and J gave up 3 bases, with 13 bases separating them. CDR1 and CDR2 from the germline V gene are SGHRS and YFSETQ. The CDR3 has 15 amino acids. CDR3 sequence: CASSLTTGDTGELFF. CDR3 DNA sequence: TGCGCCAGCAGCCTAACTACGGGGGACACCGGGGAGCTGTTTTTT.

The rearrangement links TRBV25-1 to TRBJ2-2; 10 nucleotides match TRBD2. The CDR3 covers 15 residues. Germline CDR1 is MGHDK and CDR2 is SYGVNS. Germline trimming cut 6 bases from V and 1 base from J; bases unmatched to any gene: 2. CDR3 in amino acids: CASRWTSGNTGELFF. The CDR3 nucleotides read TGTGCCAGCAGGTGGACTAGCGGGAACACCGGGGAGCTGTTTTTT.

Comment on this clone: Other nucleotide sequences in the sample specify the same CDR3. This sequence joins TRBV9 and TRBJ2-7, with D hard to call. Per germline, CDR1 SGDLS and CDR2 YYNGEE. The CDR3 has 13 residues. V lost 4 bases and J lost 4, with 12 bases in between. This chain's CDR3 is CASSPTGSYEQYF. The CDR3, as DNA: TGTGCCAGCAGCCCCACCGGCAGTTACGAGCAGTACTTC.

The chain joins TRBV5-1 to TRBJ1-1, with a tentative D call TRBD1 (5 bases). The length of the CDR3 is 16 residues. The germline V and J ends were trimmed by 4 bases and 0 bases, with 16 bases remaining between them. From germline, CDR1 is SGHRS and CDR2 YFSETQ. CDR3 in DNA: TGCGCCAGCAGCGCGGGGGGGACCCCGTTGAACACTGAAGCTTTCTTT. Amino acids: CASSAGGTPLNTEAFF.

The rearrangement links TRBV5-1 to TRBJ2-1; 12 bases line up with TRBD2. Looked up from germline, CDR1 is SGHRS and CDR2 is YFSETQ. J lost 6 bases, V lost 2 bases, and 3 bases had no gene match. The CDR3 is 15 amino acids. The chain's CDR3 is CASSFLAGGFNEQFF. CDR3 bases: TGCGCCAGCAGCTTTCTAGCGGGAGGGTTCAATGAGCAGTTCTTC.

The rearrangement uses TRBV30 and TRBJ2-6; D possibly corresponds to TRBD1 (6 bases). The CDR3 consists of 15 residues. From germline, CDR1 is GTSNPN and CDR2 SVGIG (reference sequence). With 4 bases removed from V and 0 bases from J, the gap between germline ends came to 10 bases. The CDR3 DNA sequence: TGTGCCTGGATTGGGGGCCGCTCTGGGGCCAACGTCCTGACTTTC. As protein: CAWIGGRSGANVLTF.

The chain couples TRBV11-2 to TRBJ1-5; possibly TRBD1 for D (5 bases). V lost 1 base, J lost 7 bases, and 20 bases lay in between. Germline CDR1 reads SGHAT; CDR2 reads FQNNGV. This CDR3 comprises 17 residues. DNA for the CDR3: TGTGCCAGCAGCTTAGGACGACGGGGGATTGGCGGCCAGCCCCAGCATTTT. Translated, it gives CASSLGRRGIGGQPQHF.

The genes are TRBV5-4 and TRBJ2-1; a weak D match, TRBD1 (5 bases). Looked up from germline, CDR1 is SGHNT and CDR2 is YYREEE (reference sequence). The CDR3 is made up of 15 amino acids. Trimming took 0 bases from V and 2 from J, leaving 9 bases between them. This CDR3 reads CASSLGQGTYNEQFF. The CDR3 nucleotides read TGTGCCAGCAGCTTGGGGCAGGGAACCTACAATGAGCAGTTCTTC.

CDR3 amino acids: CASSLRRVSGEQYF. The CDR3, as DNA: TGTGCCAGCAGCCTGCGTAGGGTTTCAGGCGAGCAGTACTTC. This chain joins TRBV11-2 and TRBJ2-7; no clear D. This CDR3 is 14 amino acids long. V was clipped by 5 bases and J by 6 bases, with 17 bases between them. CDR1 is SGHAT, CDR2 FQNNGV, per germline.

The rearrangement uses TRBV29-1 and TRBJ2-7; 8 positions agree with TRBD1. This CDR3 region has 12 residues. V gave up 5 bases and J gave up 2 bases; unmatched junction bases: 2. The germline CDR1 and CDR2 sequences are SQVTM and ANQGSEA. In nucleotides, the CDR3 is TGCAGCGTTCCGGGACAGGCCTACGAGCAGTACTTC. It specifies CSVPGQAYEQYF.

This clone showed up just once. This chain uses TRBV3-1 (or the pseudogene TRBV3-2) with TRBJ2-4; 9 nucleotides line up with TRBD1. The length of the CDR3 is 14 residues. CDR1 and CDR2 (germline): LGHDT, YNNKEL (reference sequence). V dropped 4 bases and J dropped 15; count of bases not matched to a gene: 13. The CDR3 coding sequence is TGTGCCAGCAGCCCAACCGGGACAGGGAAGGAGAGGTACTTC. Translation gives CASSPTGTGKERYF.

CDR3 region: CAWSPGTVTYEQYF. In DNA, the CDR3 is TGTGCCTGGAGTCCCGGGACAGTGACCTACGAGCAGTACTTC. The V and J genes are TRBV30 and TRBJ2-7; 7 bases are a match to TRBD1. Germline CDR1 GTSNPN, CDR2 SVGIG (reference sequence). Trimming removed 2 bases from V and 2 bases from J; junction bases left unmatched: 6. This CDR3 spans 14 amino acids.

The CDR3 sequence is CATSSSNYGYTF. CDR3 nucleotides: TGTGCCACCAGCAGCTCTAACTATGGCTACACCTTC. The chain is built from TRBV24-1 and TRBJ1-2, with D unresolved. The V gene's germline CDR1 is KGHDR and CDR2 SFDVKD. This CDR3 has 12 amino acids. V dropped 7 bases and J dropped 0 bases, with 5 bases sitting between them.

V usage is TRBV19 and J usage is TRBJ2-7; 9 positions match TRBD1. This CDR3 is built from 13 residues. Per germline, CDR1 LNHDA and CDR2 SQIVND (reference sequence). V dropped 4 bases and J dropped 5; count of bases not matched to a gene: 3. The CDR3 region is CASSTRTGDEQYF. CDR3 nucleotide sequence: TGTGCCAGTAGTACCCGGACAGGGGACGAGCAGTACTTC.

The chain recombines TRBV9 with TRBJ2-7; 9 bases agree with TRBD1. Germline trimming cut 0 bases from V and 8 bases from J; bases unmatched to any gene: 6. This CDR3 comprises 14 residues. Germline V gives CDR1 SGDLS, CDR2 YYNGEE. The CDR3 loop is CASSVEGTGIQQYF. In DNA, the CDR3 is TGTGCCAGCAGCGTAGAAGGGACAGGGATACAGCAGTACTTC.

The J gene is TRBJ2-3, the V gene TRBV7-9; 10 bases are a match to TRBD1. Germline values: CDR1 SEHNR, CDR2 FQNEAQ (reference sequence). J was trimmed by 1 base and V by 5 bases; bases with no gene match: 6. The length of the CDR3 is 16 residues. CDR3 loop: CASSITGTGGTDTQYF. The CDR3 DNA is TGTGCCAGCAGCATCACCGGGACAGGGGGCACAGATACGCAGTATTTT. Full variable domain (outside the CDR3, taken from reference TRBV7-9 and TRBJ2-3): DTGVSQNPRHKITKRGQNVTFRCDPISEHNRLYWYRQTLGQGPEFLTYFQNEAQLEKSRLLSDRFSAERPKGSFSTLEIQRTEQGDSAMYLCASSITGTGGTDTQYFGPGTRLTVL.

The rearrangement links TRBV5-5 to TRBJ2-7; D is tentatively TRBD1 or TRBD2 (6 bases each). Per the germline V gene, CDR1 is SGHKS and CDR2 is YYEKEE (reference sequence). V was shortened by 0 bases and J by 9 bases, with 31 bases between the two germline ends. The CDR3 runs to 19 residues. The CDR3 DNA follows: TGTGCCAGCAGCTTGGACGGGGGCCGGGGCGGGAATTGGGTTGGACGGCAGTACTTC. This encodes CASSLDGGRGGNWVGRQYF. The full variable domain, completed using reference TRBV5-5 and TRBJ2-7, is DAGVTQSPTHLIKTRGQQVTLRCSPISGHKSVSWYQQVLGQGPQFIFQYYEKEERGRGNFPDRFSARQFPNYSSELNVNALLLGDSALYLCASSLDGGRGGNWVGRQYFGPGTRLTVT.

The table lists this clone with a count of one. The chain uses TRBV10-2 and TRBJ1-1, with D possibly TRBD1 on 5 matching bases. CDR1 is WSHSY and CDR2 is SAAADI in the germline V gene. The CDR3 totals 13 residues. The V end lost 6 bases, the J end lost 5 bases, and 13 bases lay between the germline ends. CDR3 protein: CASSRQAGTEAFF. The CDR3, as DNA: TGCGCCAGCAGCCGCCAGGCAGGGACTGAAGCTTTCTTT.

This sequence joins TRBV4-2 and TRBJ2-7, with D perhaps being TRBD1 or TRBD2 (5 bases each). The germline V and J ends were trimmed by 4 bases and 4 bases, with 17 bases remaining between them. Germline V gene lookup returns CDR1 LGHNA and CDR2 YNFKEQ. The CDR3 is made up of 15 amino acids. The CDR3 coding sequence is TGTGCCAGCAGCCCCGCGAGGGGCCAGACTTACGAGCAGTACTTC. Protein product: CASSPARGQTYEQYF.

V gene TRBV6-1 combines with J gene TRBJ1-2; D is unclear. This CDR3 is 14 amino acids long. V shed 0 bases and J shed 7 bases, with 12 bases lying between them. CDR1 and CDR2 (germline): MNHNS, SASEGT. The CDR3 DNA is TGTGCCAGCAGTGAAGCGGCGATCATCTCTGGCTACACCTTC. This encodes CASSEAAIISGYTF.